The 18 T cell receptor beta chains below come from one sample, sequenced in a study of vaccination effects on CD4 cells after COVID-19. No antigen has been identified for these receptors. Antigen-specific CD4+ T cell clonotypes were called by their expansion after viral peptide-pool culture in ViraFEST. Cells that had been cultured for less than eleven days were the source of isolated CD4+ T cells. Vaccine recipients had no previous SARS-CoV-2 infection; their nucleocapsid antibodies were negative. The repertoire was sequenced with immunoSEQ multiplex PCR; TCRdb's copy has only in-frame clones and lacks some. The data contain tens of thousands of clones, more than 60% of them singletons. The sample here was CD4+ T cells from PBMCs cultured with SARS-CoV-2 spike peptides, taken before COVID-19 vaccination. These receptor sequences come from a human donor who received a COVID-19 vaccine.

The rearrangement joins TRBV6-6 to TRBJ1-5; D unclear. This CDR3 contains 15 residues. V dropped 2 bases and J dropped 9 bases, with 17 bases sitting between them. Germline CDR1 and CDR2: MNHNY and SVGAGI (reference sequence). The CDR3 protein is CASSYRFGSKPPQHF. The CDR3 DNA reads TGTGCCAGCAGTTACCGGTTTGGCAGCAAACCGCCCCAGCATTTT.

This clone was recorded once. This chain uses TRBV6-5 with TRBJ2-2; 9 nucleotides line up with TRBD1. V lost 6 bases and J lost 7; bases outside the gene matches: 6. CDR1 and CDR2 (germline): MNHEY, SVGAGI. The CDR3 sequence is 14 residues long. The CDR3 DNA sequence: TGTGCCAGCAGGGGGACAGGGTCGAGCGGGGAGCTGTTTTTT. It encodes CASRGTGSSGELFF.

This sequence joins TRBV11-2 and TRBJ2-3; the D is unclear. With 5 bases removed from V and 2 bases from J, the gap between germline ends came to 11 bases. This CDR3 region has 14 residues. Germline V CDR1 and CDR2: SGHAT, FQNNGV. DNA of the CDR3: TGTGCCAGCAGCCACAACTTCGTCACAGATACGCAGTATTTT. Its protein is CASSHNFVTDTQYF.

The chain's CDR3 is CASSTLGAVRGYTF. In nucleotides, the CDR3 is TGTGCCAGCAGCACCCTCGGGGCAGTCCGGGGCTACACCTTC. V gene TRBV6-5 combines with J gene TRBJ1-2; a possible D gene is TRBD1 (5 bases). V dropped 6 bases and J dropped 8 bases, with 19 bases sitting between them. Per the germline V gene, CDR1 is MNHEY and CDR2 is SVGAGI. The CDR3 contains 14 residues.

The V and J genes are TRBV27 and TRBJ1-1; D is possibly TRBD1 (5 bases). The CDR3 runs 15 residues. Trimming shortened V by 6 bases and J by 2 bases, and 16 bases separated the two germline ends. Germline V gene sequence: CDR1 MNHEY, CDR2 SMNVEV (reference sequence). CDR3: CASSLGDLGNTEAFF. CDR3 bases: TGTGCCAGCAGCCTCGGGGACCTAGGAAACACTGAAGCTTTCTTT.

The rearrangement links TRBV28 to TRBJ2-5, with a tentative D call TRBD2 (6 bases). The V end lost 1 base, the J end lost 4 bases, and 10 bases lay between the germline ends. The germline V gene encodes CDR1 MDHEN and CDR2 SYDVKM. This CDR3 is built from 14 residues. The CDR3 sequence: CASSLLGTPETQYF. The DNA for the CDR3 is TGTGCCAGCAGTTTATTGGGGACTCCAGAGACCCAGTACTTC.

The gene calls are TRBV4-1 and TRBJ2-7; 9 bases line up with TRBD2. With V trimmed by 4 bases and J by 3 bases, 10 bases remained unmatched. From germline, CDR1 is MGHRA and CDR2 YSYEKL. CDR3 size: 16 residues. In DNA, the CDR3 is TGCGCCAGCAGCCCACAGACTAGCGGACACCTCTACGAGCAGTACTTC. Translating it yields CASSPQTSGHLYEQYF.

This clone showed up just a few times. The genes are TRBV3-1 (or the pseudogene TRBV3-2) and TRBJ1-2; 7 bases match TRBD1. Per the germline V gene, CDR1 is LGHDT and CDR2 is YNNKEL (reference sequence). CDR3 length: 15 amino acids. The V and J ends lost 4 bases and 5 bases, in that order; junction bases with no gene match: 10. The CDR3 here is CASSPRQGVKYGYTF. The CDR3 DNA reads as TGTGCCAGCAGCCCCCGACAGGGTGTTAAGTATGGCTACACCTTC.

The rearrangement uses TRBV28 and TRBJ1-3; TRBD1 aligns across 7 bases. Losses at the gene ends were 3 bases for V and 4 bases for J; bases not matched to a gene: 6. CDR1 is MDHEN and CDR2 is SYDVKM in the germline V gene. The length of the CDR3 is 15 residues. The CDR3 spells CASSFLRGSGNTIYF. The CDR3 coding sequence is TGTGCCAGCAGTTTCCTCAGGGGGTCAGGAAACACCATATATTTT.

This chain connects TRBV7-3 to TRBJ1-1, with TRBD1 matching 8 bases. J was trimmed by 1 base and V by 2 bases; bases with no gene match: 0. This CDR3 is built from 14 residues. CDR1 SGHTA and CDR2 FQGTGA come from the germline V gene. CDR3 sequence: CASSLQGANTEAFF. For the CDR3, the DNA is TGTGCCAGCAGCTTACAGGGGGCGAACACTGAAGCTTTCTTT.

V usage is TRBV21-1 and J usage is TRBJ1-1; TRBD1 is taken as the D call from the table, unchecked against the DNA. TRBV21-1 is a pseudogene locus. This CDR3 spans 16 amino acids. The CDR3 DNA reads as TGTGCCAGCAGCAAAGTCCCGGGACAGGACAACACTGAAGCTTTCTTT. Amino acid sequence: CASSKVPGQDNTEAFF.

The chain is built from TRBV18 and TRBJ1-2; the D gene is possibly TRBD1 (5 bases). This CDR3 region has 13 residues. Germline CDR1 and CDR2: KGHSH and LQKENI. Trimming left V 4 bases short and J 4 bases short, with 10 bases between. The CDR3 DNA follows: TGTGCCAGCTCACAGGGGAGAAGCTATGGCTACACCTTC. Protein product: CASSQGRSYGYTF. Complete variable domain (other parts from reference TRBV18 and TRBJ1-2): NAGVMQNPRHLVRRRGQEARLRCSPMKGHSHVYWYRQLPEEGLKFMVYLQKENIIDESGMPKERFSAEFPKEGPSILRIQQVVRGDSAAYFCASSQGRSYGYTFGSGTRLTVV.

This chain uses TRBV3-1 (or the pseudogene TRBV3-2) with TRBJ1-1; no firm D call. Per germline, CDR1 LGHDT and CDR2 YNNKEL (reference sequence). Trimming removed 1 base from V and 1 base from J, with 7 bases in between. The CDR3 runs 14 residues. CDR3 bases: TGTGCCAGCAGCCAAGTATCTGGGAACACTGAAGCTTTCTTT. It encodes CASSQVSGNTEAFF.

The CDR3 nucleotides read TGTGCCAGTAGTATAATGGGTGGTCAGGGCAACGAGCAGTACTTC. Its translation is CASSIMGGQGNEQYF. The rearrangement joins TRBV19 to TRBJ2-7; a possible D gene is TRBD1 (5 bases). The CDR3 consists of 15 residues. The V gene lost 2 bases and the J gene lost 5 bases, with 16 bases spanning the gap. Germline-derived CDR1 and CDR2 are LNHDA and SQIVND (reference sequence).

The CDR3 sequence: CASSPLTRFMGNYGYTF. The CDR3 DNA is TGTGCCAGCAGTCCCCTTACCCGGTTCATGGGAAACTATGGCTACACCTTC. The rearrangement joins TRBV6-6 to TRBJ1-2; no reliable D call. The CDR3 is 17 residues long. Deletions cut 5 bases from V and 2 bases from J, with 21 bases between. Germline-derived CDR1 and CDR2 are MNHNY and SVGAGI (reference sequence).

The V and J genes are TRBV5-1 and TRBJ2-7; TRBD1 or TRBD2 may be the D gene (5 bases each). V was pared by 0 bases and J by 6 bases, with 13 bases between. The CDR3 consists of 14 residues. The V gene's germline CDR1 is SGHRS and CDR2 YFSETQ. DNA for the CDR3: TGCGCCAGCAGCTTGGGAGGGGCGCCGGCCGAGCAGTACTTC. Encoded protein: CASSLGGAPAEQYF.

The V call is TRBV11-2, the J call TRBJ2-7; 16 bases map to TRBD2. The trim removed 0 bases at V and 5 bases at J, leaving 1 base unmatched. The CDR3 consists of 16 residues. Germline values: CDR1 SGHAT, CDR2 FQNNGV. The CDR3 region is CASSLEGLAGGHEQYF. The CDR3 DNA sequence: TGTGCCAGCAGCTTAGAGGGACTAGCGGGAGGGCACGAGCAGTACTTC. The full variable domain, in which reference TRBV11-2 and TRBJ2-7 provide the parts outside the CDR3, is EAGVAQSPRYKIIEKRQSVAFWCNPISGHATLYWYQQILGQGPKLLIQFQNNGVVDDSQLPKDRFSAERLKGVDSTLKIQPAKLEDSAVYLCASSLEGLAGGHEQYFGPGTRLTVT.

The chain joins TRBV6-5 to TRBJ2-1; 12 bases line up with TRBD2. The V and J ends lost 5 bases and 9 bases, in that order; junction bases with no gene match: 5. The CDR3 totals 14 residues. Germline CDR1 reads MNHEY; CDR2 reads SVGAGI. CDR3 sequence (DNA): TGTGCCAGCAGTCGGACTAGCGGGAACGCTGAGCAGTTCTTC. Translating it yields CASSRTSGNAEQFF.